Listed below are T cell receptor beta chains from one sample, sequenced in a study of shared T cell receptors in the human thymus. Produced via immunoSEQ multiplex PCR; TCRdb's table is partial and in-frame only. The table records about 660,000 clones, around 87% of them present only once. These data also formed part of another study, on human thymus T cells.

Sequencing input: thymocytes. Source of these receptors: a boy younger than two with a congenital heart defect. CDR3s include the opening cysteine and the closing phenylalanine or tryptophan. D genes are given only for firm matches. A row's size may be missing; if present it is once, few, many or a size class.

clone size,J gene,D gene,V gene,CDR3 DNA,CDR3 protein
few,TRBJ1-4,NA,TRBV5-1,TGCGCCAGCAGCTTGGGGTCGGGGGAAAAACTGTTTTTT,CASSLGSGEKLFF
NA,TRBJ2-7,TRBD1,TRBV5-1,TGCGCCAGCAGCTTGGTGGGACAGGAAGTCACCGAGCAGTACTTC,CASSLVGQEVTEQYF
NA,TRBJ2-3,NA,TRBV29-1,TGCAGCGTTGTAAGTACAGGGCTGGATACGCAGTATTTT,CSVVSTGLDTQYF
NA,TRBJ1-5,NA,TRBV19,TGTGCCAGTAGTATCATCCTGGGGGGGGCCGGCAGCCCCCAGCATTTT,CASSIILGGAGSPQHF
NA,TRBJ1-2,NA,TRBV9,TGTGCCAGCAGCGTCCAGGGGCCCGATGGCTACACCTTC,CASSVQGPDGYTF
once,TRBJ2-7,TRBD2,TRBV19,TGTGCCAGTAGTCCAAGGGGGGCTGGGCTAGCGGGAGTGCACGAGCAGTACTTC,CASSPRGAGLAGVHEQYF
NA,TRBJ1-1,NA,TRBV2,TGTGCCAGCAGCGATTGGCCTCTGAACCTCATCATGAACACTGAAGCTTTCTTT,CASSDWPLNLIMNTEAFF
NA,TRBJ1-5,NA,TRBV28,TGTGCCAGCAGTACCCCCAGCCCCCCAGGGTACCAGCCCCAGCATTTT,CASSTPSPPGYQPQHF
NA,TRBJ2-3,TRBD2,TRBV28,TGTGCCAGCAGTATACACAACGGACTAGCGGGTAGCACAGATACGCAGTATTTT,CASSIHNGLAGSTDTQYF
NA,TRBJ1-2,NA,TRBV5-4,TGTGCCAGCAGCTCTGGCGGGGCAGGCTGGGGTAACTATGGCTACACCTTC,CASSSGGAGWGNYGYTF
NA,TRBJ2-1,TRBD2,TRBV13,TGTGCCAGCAGCGGACCGACTCGGGTAGCGGGCATGAGCTCCTACAATGAGCAGTTCTTC,CASSGPTRVAGMSSYNEQFF
once,TRBJ2-3,NA,TRBV5-1,TGCGCCAGCAGCTCCCCAGGATATACGCAGTATTTT,CASSSPGYTQYF
NA,TRBJ2-7,TRBD1,TRBV27,TGTGCCAGCAGTTTATCCGGGACAGAGCTCTACGAGCAGTACTTC,CASSLSGTELYEQYF
NA,TRBJ2-7,NA,TRBV27,TGTGCCAGCAGTACCAAGGGGGTGGGGACCTACGAGCAGTACTTC,CASSTKGVGTYEQYF